The following is a T cell receptor (beta chain) sequence with its context. Its antigen is currently unknown. Expressed TCRB transcripts were sequenced because the entire RNA isolate underwent reverse transcription. TCRdb's copy holds only in-frame clones and misses some; the assay was immunoSEQ multiplex PCR. Of about 360,000 clones listed, 10% to 15% are singletons. The record originates from a study of beta chain features in type 1 diabetes. Study results and caveats: Researchers caution that PCR might favor shorter templates, equally among patients and controls.

Trimming cost V 9 bases and J 3 bases, with 6 bases left between them. The CDR3 runs to 10 residues. CDR1 MRHNA and CDR2 SNTAGT come from the germline V gene. This sequence originates from a man between 18 and 29 years old in good health. The specimen was naive CD4+ T cells from blood. The rearrangement uses TRBV6-4 and TRBJ2-7; D might be TRBD1 (6 bases). The CDR3 DNA is TGTGCCAGACAGGGCTACGAGCAGTACTTC. Its translation: CARQGYEQYF.